The text below deals with one T cell receptor beta chain. What it binds is not known. Sequencing was performed with immunoSEQ multiplex PCR; in TCRdb, only in-frame clones are kept and a portion is missing. The sample lists about 69,000 clones; approximately 87% were seen once. CDR3 length: 15 residues. Germline V gene data show CDR1 as MNHEY and CDR2 as SVGAGI. The V gene end was trimmed by 2 bases and the J gene end by 4 bases; junction bases not matched to a gene: 4. The data stem from a study of T cell responses to AZD1222 COVID-19 vaccine. Study outcomes and limitations: A reported finding is that nearly half of spike-specific TCRs target unmutated variant regions. Seropositive status at baseline applied to only six AZD1222 recipients.

The chain couples TRBV6-5 to TRBJ2-1, with 8 positions matching TRBD2. This material consisted of peripheral blood, taken 28 days after the second AZD1222 dose. The origin of this receptor is an adult who received the AZD1222 COVID-19 vaccine. The CDR3, as DNA: TGTGCCAGCAGTTACACTAGCGGCCTTTACAATGAGCAGTTCTTC. It specifies CASSYTSGLYNEQFF.